A single sample is the source of the 26 T cell receptor beta chains below, sequenced in a study of coeliac disease. The protocol was immunoSEQ multiplex PCR, while the TCRdb copy is restricted to in-frame clones and leaves out a portion. The sample contains over 950 clones, around 52% of which appear only once. Sequencing was performed on intraepithelial lymphocytes from the gut. The source of these receptors is a woman aged 25-40 years without celiac disease.

J is TRBJ2-7 and V is TRBV11-1; 9 nucleotides align to TRBD1. This CDR3 has 16 amino acids. V lost 5 bases to trimming and J lost 5 bases; unmatched junction nucleotides: 13. The germline gives CDR1 SGHAT, CDR2 FQDESV (reference sequence). CDR3 nucleotide sequence: TGTGCCAGCAGCCTAAGTGAGGGACAGGGATATGACGAGCAGTACTTC. Amino acids: CASSLSEGQGYDEQYF.

Comment on this clone: At the DNA level, this CDR3 is encoded by other sequences in the same sample as well. The CDR3 DNA reads TGCGCCAGCAGCCCCAACAGGGGCCAATTCTACGAGCAGTACTTC. Translation gives CASSPNRGQFYEQYF. The gene calls are TRBV5-1 and TRBJ2-7; the match to TRBD1 covers 7 bases. The CDR3 has 15 residues. From germline, CDR1 is SGHRS and CDR2 YFSETQ. The junction had 10 bases not matched to a gene; V was cut back by 4 bases and J by 3 bases.

The gene calls are TRBV13 and TRBJ1-2, with a weak D call TRBD1 (6 bases). The CDR3 totals 15 residues. Germline V gives CDR1 PRHDT, CDR2 FYEKMQ (reference sequence). V was trimmed by 3 bases and J by 0 bases, leaving 11 bases between them. The CDR3 protein is CASSFYGGPNYGYTF. CDR3 bases: TGTGCCAGCAGCTTCTACGGGGGGCCTAACTATGGCTACACCTTC.

The CDR3 sequence: CASSHLDRSDYEQYF. In DNA, the CDR3 is TGCGCCAGCAGCCACCTGGACAGGTCTGATTACGAGCAGTACTTC. The V gene is TRBV4-1, the J gene TRBJ2-7; 7 bases are a match to TRBD1. The trim removed 3 bases at V and 4 bases at J, leaving 9 bases unmatched. CDR1 and CDR2 (germline): MGHRA, YSYEKL. The CDR3 contains 15 residues.

The genes are TRBV19 and TRBJ2-5, with a tentative D call TRBD2 (5 bases). The CDR3 sequence is 12 residues long. CDR1 and CDR2 from the germline V gene are LNHDA and SQIVND (reference sequence). Trimming pared 6 bases from V and 4 bases from J, leaving 9 bases between. The CDR3 is CASRQAGETQYF. For the CDR3, the DNA is TGTGCCAGTAGGCAGGCGGGAGAGACCCAGTACTTC.

The V call is TRBV6-5, the J call TRBJ1-2, with 9 bases that match TRBD1. Germline trimming cut 6 bases from V and 7 bases from J; bases unmatched to any gene: 9. The V gene's germline CDR1 is MNHEY and CDR2 SVGAGI. The CDR3 spans 14 residues. CDR3 protein: CASRDRGKALGYTF. In DNA form, the CDR3 reads TGTGCCAGCAGGGACAGGGGAAAGGCTCTTGGCTACACCTTC.

The chain recombines TRBV10-1 with TRBJ2-3; D not certain. Germline assignment: CDR1 WNHNN and CDR2 SYGVQD (reference sequence). CDR3 size: 14 residues. V lost 6 bases, J lost 0 bases, and 10 bases lay in between. CDR3 in amino acids: CASSGVTSTDTQYF. The CDR3 DNA sequence: TGCGCCAGCAGCGGAGTGACTAGCACAGATACGCAGTATTTT.

This clone has more than one count but fewer than ten. The rearrangement uses TRBV28 and TRBJ1-2; 9 nucleotides agree with TRBD1. Losses at the gene ends were 5 bases for V and 1 base for J; bases not matched to a gene: 5. This CDR3 has 15 residues. Germline V lookup: CDR1 MDHEN, CDR2 SYDVKM. The CDR3 DNA reads TGTGCCAGCAGTGAACAGGGGGCAAATAACTATGGCTACACCTTC. Encoded protein: CASSEQGANNYGYTF.

The CDR3 DNA is TGTGCCAGCAGGCTACAGGGATCCCATAATTCACCCCTCCACTTT. Translated, it gives CASRLQGSHNSPLHF. The genes are TRBV6-5 and TRBJ1-6; D perhaps matches TRBD1 (6 bases). V lost 6 bases and J 5 bases, leaving 14 bases between the germline ends. The CDR3 covers 15 residues. The germline CDR1 and CDR2 sequences are MNHEY and SVGAGI.

The chain uses TRBV28 and TRBJ1-3; TRBD1 agrees at 7 bases. The trim removed 6 bases at V and 0 bases at J, leaving 11 bases unmatched. The germline V gene has CDR1 MDHEN and CDR2 SYDVKM. This CDR3 region has 17 residues. The CDR3 region has the DNA TGTGCCAGCAGCAACCAAGGACAGGTCTTCTCTGGAAACACCATATATTTT. This encodes CASSNQGQVFSGNTIYF.

The chain links TRBV2 to TRBJ2-1, with a possible D match to TRBD2 (7 bases). With 9 bases removed from V and 8 bases from J, the gap between germline ends came to 17 bases. There are 13 residues in the CDR3. Germline V gene data show CDR1 as SNHLY and CDR2 as FYNNEI. CDR3 coding DNA: TGTGCCAGAGGGGGAGGGGGTTCGGATGAGCAGTTCTTC. This codes for CARGGGGSDEQFF.

This clone was seen just once. The chain combines TRBV2 with TRBJ1-1; 9 nucleotides line up with TRBD1. Germline V gene data show CDR1 as SNHLY and CDR2 as FYNNEI. This CDR3 is 15 amino acids long. J lost 2 bases, V lost 4 bases, and 5 bases had no gene match. In DNA, the CDR3 is TGTGCCAGCAGTGTAGAGGGACAGGGAAACACTGAAGCTTTCTTT. It codes for CASSVEGQGNTEAFF.

This clone was detected only a few times. The chain employs TRBV7-9 and TRBJ1-2, with 8 bases that match TRBD1. The germline gives CDR1 SEHNR, CDR2 FQNEAQ (reference sequence). J lost 8 bases, V lost 5 bases, and 7 bases had no gene match. This CDR3 has 13 residues. The CDR3 loop reads CASSLGQGGGYTF. As DNA, the CDR3 is TGTGCCAGCAGCCTTGGACAGGGAGGGGGCTACACCTTC.

The chain joins TRBV2 to TRBJ2-5, with 10 bases matching TRBD2. After removal of 6 bases from V and 1 base from J, the junction contained 14 bases not matched to a gene. Germline V gene sequence: CDR1 SNHLY, CDR2 FYNNEI. The CDR3 runs 18 residues. The CDR3 is CASRPVVAGGTLQETQYF. CDR3 bases: TGTGCCAGCAGGCCCGTGGTAGCGGGGGGCACTCTCCAAGAGACCCAGTACTTC.

This rearrangement joins TRBV10-3 to TRBJ1-5; TRBD1 matches 7 bases. The germline CDR1 and CDR2 sequences are ENHRY and SYGVKD. With 0 bases clipped from V and 9 bases from J, the junction kept 8 bases outside the gene matches. This CDR3 region has 15 residues. In DNA, the CDR3 is TGTGCCATCAGTGAGTCGACAACAGGGGAATGGCCCCAGCATTTT. Amino acids: CAISESTTGEWPQHF.

By share, this clone counts as large (0.1 to 1%). The chain links TRBV2 to TRBJ1-3; the match to TRBD1 covers 9 bases. Germline V gene sequence: CDR1 SNHLY, CDR2 FYNNEI. Unmatched junction bases numbered 12, after V lost 6 bases and J lost 0 bases. The CDR3 consists of 18 residues. The CDR3: CASSDSQGAAYSGNTIYF. In DNA form, the CDR3 reads TGTGCCAGCAGCGATTCACAGGGGGCGGCTTACTCTGGAAACACCATATATTTT. The whole variable domain, filled in from reference TRBV2 and TRBJ1-3, reads EPEVTQTPSHQVTQMGQEVILRCVPISNHLYFYWYRQILGQKVEFLVSFYNNEISEKSEIFDDQFSVERPDGSNFTLKIRSTKLEDSAMYFCASSDSQGAAYSGNTIYFGEGSWLTVV.

The J gene is TRBJ2-1, the V gene TRBV6-1, with TRBD2 matching 10 bases. The germline gives CDR1 MNHNS, CDR2 SASEGT. The length of the CDR3 is 15 residues. The V gene end was trimmed by 8 bases and the J gene end by 0 bases; junction bases not matched to a gene: 4. CDR3 DNA sequence: TGTGCCAGCGTAATAGCGGGGGGCTCCTACAATGAGCAGTTCTTC. Its translation: CASVIAGGSYNEQFF.

The chain links TRBV19 to TRBJ2-2, with 7 bases that match TRBD2. This CDR3 has 15 residues. Unmatched junction bases numbered 6, after V lost 7 bases and J lost 1 base. Germline CDR1 reads LNHDA; CDR2 reads SQIVND (reference sequence). Here the CDR3 reads CASNQGGVNTGELFF. DNA of the CDR3: TGTGCCAGTAATCAGGGAGGGGTGAACACCGGGGAGCTGTTTTTT.

The chain uses TRBV4-2 and TRBJ1-1; maybe TRBD1 (6 bases). Germline-derived CDR1 and CDR2 are LGHNA and YNFKEQ. Trimming removed 0 bases at V and 6 bases at J, with 17 bases between. The CDR3 length is 16 residues. CDR3 nucleotide sequence: TGTGCCAGCAGCCAAGATACACGGGGACAAGGGGCTGAAGCTTTCTTT. Encoded protein: CASSQDTRGQGAEAFF.

This clone is deemed medium-sized. V is TRBV5-6 and J is TRBJ1-5; D is uncertain. V was cut by 1 base and J by 5 bases, with 13 bases left in between. CDR1 and CDR2 from the germline V gene are SGHDT and YYEEEE. CDR3 size: 15 residues. The CDR3 here is CASSLLAREDQPQHF. Here the CDR3 DNA reads TGTGCCAGCAGCTTGCTGGCGAGGGAAGATCAGCCCCAGCATTTT.

The V and J genes are TRBV5-6 and TRBJ2-7, with a weak D call TRBD1 (6 bases). Trimming stripped 5 bases from V and 3 bases from J, with 12 bases between. From germline, CDR1 is SGHDT and CDR2 YYEEEE. The CDR3 is 13 amino acids. The CDR3 nucleotides read TGTGCCAGCAGTCGGCAGGGGAACTACGAGCAGTACTTC. Its translation: CASSRQGNYEQYF.

The chain links TRBV27 to TRBJ2-3; 12 nucleotides match TRBD2. The germline V gene encodes CDR1 MNHEY and CDR2 SMNVEV (reference sequence). The CDR3 contains 21 residues. The ends lost 0 bases at V and 0 bases at J; junction bases unmatched: 13. This CDR3 reads CASSLSNPASGGASSTDTQYF. CDR3 coding DNA: TGTGCCAGCAGTTTATCCAATCCCGCTAGCGGGGGGGCCTCTAGCACAGATACGCAGTATTTT.

The chain employs TRBV7-6 and TRBJ1-1; 10 bases map to TRBD1. The CDR3 has 16 residues. The germline V gene encodes CDR1 SGHVS and CDR2 FNYEAQ. The ends lost 3 bases at V and 0 bases at J; junction bases unmatched: 4. The CDR3 DNA sequence: TGTGCCAGCAGCTTCGGGACAGGGGCCCTGAACACTGAAGCTTTCTTT. Translation gives CASSFGTGALNTEAFF.

V is TRBV10-2 and J is TRBJ1-5; no reliable D call. CDR3 size: 17 residues. The V and J ends lost 10 bases and 0 bases respectively, with 22 bases between them. Germline V CDR1 and CDR2: WSHSY, SAAADI. The CDR3 region is CATLAGSGSYSNQPQHF. The CDR3 DNA reads TGCGCCACCCTAGCCGGTAGCGGGAGTTATAGCAATCAGCCCCAGCATTTT.

The chain recombines TRBV5-1 with TRBJ2-3, with 8 bases fitting TRBD2. V dropped 7 bases and J dropped 0; count of bases not matched to a gene: 7. This CDR3 contains 15 residues. Germline V gene data show CDR1 as SGHRS and CDR2 as YFSETQ. DNA for the CDR3: TGCGCCAGCCACTACGGGGGGGGAAGCACAGATACGCAGTATTTT. Protein sequence: CASHYGGGSTDTQYF.

The chain joins TRBV5-6 to TRBJ1-2; 8 nucleotides align to TRBD1. Germline-derived CDR1 and CDR2 are SGHDT and YYEEEE. The length of the CDR3 is 17 residues. V lost 4 bases, J lost 0 bases, and 11 bases stayed unmatched. CDR3 loop: CASSQTWDRRANYGYTF. The DNA of the CDR3 is TGTGCCAGCAGCCAAACTTGGGACAGGCGAGCTAACTATGGCTACACCTTC.